This T cell receptor (beta chain) was sequenced during a study of blood T cells in healthy people across ages. Through a sample-barcoded 5' primer and a J-beta primer mix, a second PCR was run for roughly 6 to 12 cycles. MiXCR, applied by TCRdb to the 5' RACE reads, yields one record per CDR3 protein. The repertoire has 1.5 million to 2 million distinct CDR3 sequences, 34% of them found once; the top ten carry roughly 10%. Donors each provided approximately 9.6 milliliters of peripheral blood. Whenever a sample was processed, at least 6 million PBMCs were isolated. The receptor was isolated from a woman under 40 in good health. The specimen sequenced was blood.

The CDR3 region is CASREVVGNTEAFF. In DNA, the CDR3 is TGTGCCAGCCGGGAAGTTGTCGGGAACACTGAAGCTTTCTTT. The chain combines TRBV12-3 or TRBV12-4 with TRBJ1-1; D ambiguous. V was shortened by 8 bases and J by 1 base, with 14 bases between the two germline ends. CDR3 length equals 14 residues.